Each of the 26 T cell receptor beta chains below was sequenced from the same sample in a study of graft-versus-host responses after intestinal transplantation. No cognate antigen is known for these TCRs. The table came from immunoSEQ multiplex PCR; TCRdb's copy has only in-frame clones and leaves some out. The sample contains more than 95,000 clones, about 88% of which appear only once. Sequenced here: unstimulated CD4+ T cells sorted from spleen or lymph node cells, sampled before intestinal transplant. These receptors came from a human donor who received an intestinal transplant.

V gene TRBV10-3 combines with J gene TRBJ2-5; D is possibly TRBD1 (5 bases). The CDR3 consists of 13 residues. V was cut by 7 bases and J by 2 bases, with 11 bases left in between. Per germline, CDR1 ENHRY and CDR2 SYGVKD. CDR3 amino acids: CAITAGSQETQYF. The CDR3 DNA reads TGTGCCATCACAGCAGGGTCTCAAGAGACCCAGTACTTC.

This clone showed up just a few times. The same CDR3 is also encoded by other DNA sequences in this sample. In DNA, the CDR3 is TGTGCCAGCAGACGACAGGGTTCCTACGAGCAGTACTTC. It translates to CASRRQGSYEQYF. The rearrangement links TRBV27 to TRBJ2-7; 7 positions agree with TRBD1. J lost 1 base, V lost 6 bases, and 3 bases had no gene match. Germline V gene data show CDR1 as MNHEY and CDR2 as SMNVEV (reference sequence). This CDR3 region has 13 residues.

The count of this clone is one. This rearrangement joins TRBV6-6 to TRBJ2-3; D is unresolved. Germline loops: CDR1 MNHNY, CDR2 SVGAGI (reference sequence). The CDR3 covers 13 residues. Trimming stripped 6 bases from V and 3 bases from J, with 10 bases between. The CDR3 spells CASRPTATDTQYF. CDR3 DNA sequence: TGTGCCAGCAGACCCACAGCTACAGATACGCAGTATTTT.

CDR3 region: CASGGPSGGYEQYF. DNA of the CDR3: TGTGCCAGCGGGGGTCCTAGCGGGGGCTACGAGCAGTACTTC. The chain recombines TRBV6-6 with TRBJ2-7; TRBD2 aligns across 10 bases. CDR1 and CDR2 from the germline V gene are MNHNY and SVGAGI (reference sequence). V was pared by 8 bases and J by 3 bases, with 7 bases of the junction left unmatched. CDR3 length: 14 amino acids.

The rearrangement uses TRBV5-5 and TRBJ2-1; 10 positions agree with TRBD2. This CDR3 comprises 18 residues. The V gene end was trimmed by 4 bases and the J gene end by 7 bases; junction bases not matched to a gene: 17. CDR1 and CDR2 from the germline V gene are SGHKS and YYEKEE (reference sequence). The chain's CDR3 is CASSLPVGQRGGLNEQFF. The CDR3 DNA reads as TGTGCCAGCAGCCTCCCCGTAGGCCAGCGGGGGGGCCTAAATGAGCAGTTCTTC.

This clone was recorded a few times. The rearrangement joins TRBV5-1 to TRBJ1-2, with D possibly matching TRBD1 (6 bases). Germline values: CDR1 SGHRS, CDR2 YFSETQ. CDR3 size: 12 residues. V was clipped by 4 bases and J by 6 bases, with 10 bases between them. CDR3: CASSPRDNGYTF. The CDR3 region has the DNA TGCGCCAGCAGCCCGAGGGACAATGGCTACACCTTC.

CDR3 loop: CASSQALPTATGELFF. Here the CDR3 DNA reads TGTGCCAGCAGCCAGGCACTACCTACCGCTACCGGGGAGCTGTTTTTT. This sequence joins TRBV2 and TRBJ2-2, with D uncertain. CDR1 and CDR2 from the germline V gene are SNHLY and FYNNEI. The CDR3 contains 16 residues. V shed 6 bases and J shed 5 bases, with 19 bases lying between them.

J is TRBJ2-7 and V is TRBV18; unclear D gene. CDR3 length: 15 amino acids. The V gene's germline CDR1 is KGHSH and CDR2 LQKENI. V was pared by 0 bases and J by 6 bases, with 15 bases between. CDR3 bases: TGTGCCAGCTCACCACCGAACGGTAGAACTATCGAGCAGTACTTC. This codes for CASSPPNGRTIEQYF.

On this clone itself: Mismatch with germline at one junction end may stem from a read error. This rearrangement joins TRBV7-3 to TRBJ2-1; tentatively, D is TRBD1 or TRBD2 (5 bases each). CDR1 is SGHTA and CDR2 is FQGTGA in the germline V gene. The CDR3 sequence is 14 residues long. CDR3 amino acids: CASSSGSGYSEQFF. CDR3 bases: TGTGCCAGCAGCTCAGGGTCGGGGTACAGTGAGCAGTTCTTC.

The V call is TRBV27, the J call TRBJ2-2; 12 bases are shared with TRBD2. With 6 bases clipped from V and 5 bases from J, the junction kept 7 bases outside the gene matches. Germline CDR1 MNHEY, CDR2 SMNVEV (reference sequence). CDR3 length: 16 residues. DNA for the CDR3: TGTGCCAGCAGACCCCCGACTAGCGGGGGAACCGGGGAGCTGTTTTTT. Amino acid sequence: CASRPPTSGGTGELFF.

The V and J genes are TRBV2 and TRBJ1-1; 8 bases match TRBD1. J lost 1 base, V lost 3 bases, and 10 bases had no gene match. Germline CDR1 and CDR2: SNHLY and FYNNEI. The CDR3 consists of 17 residues. CDR3 sequence (DNA): TGTGCCAGCAGTGAGCGGGACAGGAGATATAGGAACACTGAAGCTTTCTTT. It yields the protein CASSERDRRYRNTEAFF.

The chain couples TRBV6-5 to TRBJ1-2, with D perhaps TRBD1 (6 bases). CDR1 is MNHEY and CDR2 is SVGAGI in the germline V gene. The CDR3 is made up of 15 amino acids. Trimming pared 5 bases from V and 10 bases from J, leaving 23 bases between. CDR3 sequence reads: CASSTTWGGSLDYTF. The CDR3 DNA is TGTGCCAGCAGTACCACCTGGGGGGGCTCCCTTGACTACACCTTC.

Of note for this clone: The same CDR3 arises from other DNA sequences in this sample as well. The rearrangement uses TRBV9 and TRBJ2-5, with a weak D call TRBD2 (5 bases). CDR3 length: 13 residues. Trimming shortened V by 3 bases and J by 4 bases, and 10 bases separated the two germline ends. CDR1 and CDR2 from the germline V gene are SGDLS and YYNGEE. CDR3 nucleotides: TGTGCCAGCAGCGCGAGTCGGGGAGAGACCCAGTACTTC. Residues: CASSASRGETQYF. Complete variable domain (other parts from reference TRBV9 and TRBJ2-5): DSGVTQTPKHLITATGQRVTLRCSPRSGDLSVYWYQQSLDQGLQFLIQYYNGEERAKGNILERFSAQQFPDLHSELNLSSLELGDSALYFCASSASRGETQYFGPGTRLLVL.

The sample holds one count of this clone. The rearrangement uses TRBV2 and TRBJ2-2, with a weak D call TRBD2 (6 bases). V was pared by 6 bases and J by 3 bases, with 8 bases between. The CDR3 has 13 residues. CDR1 is SNHLY, CDR2 FYNNEI, per germline. The CDR3 region is CASREGDTGELFF. DNA of the CDR3: TGTGCCAGCAGGGAGGGAGACACCGGGGAGCTGTTTTTT.

The chain links TRBV4-1 to TRBJ2-7; 7 nucleotides match TRBD2. The germline V gene encodes CDR1 MGHRA and CDR2 YSYEKL. The CDR3 loop spans 16 amino acids. Germline trimming cut 3 bases from V and 3 bases from J; bases unmatched to any gene: 11. CDR3: CASSHVSSGPGYEQYF. The CDR3 DNA reads as TGCGCCAGCAGCCACGTTTCTAGCGGCCCAGGCTACGAGCAGTACTTC.

This clone was seen only a few times. This sequence joins TRBV5-4 and TRBJ2-3; 9 nucleotides agree with TRBD1. Unmatched junction bases numbered 4, after V lost 5 bases and J lost 6 bases. The CDR3 consists of 13 residues. Germline CDR1 SGHNT, CDR2 YYREEE (reference sequence). The CDR3 loop is CASRGQGFDTQYF. In DNA form, the CDR3 reads TGTGCCAGCAGAGGACAGGGGTTTGATACGCAGTATTTT. Complete variable domain (other parts from reference TRBV5-4 and TRBJ2-3): ETGVTQSPTHLIKTRGQQVTLRCSSQSGHNTVSWYQQALGQGPQFIFQYYREEENGRGNFPPRFSGLQFPNYSSELNVNALELDDSALYLCASRGQGFDTQYFGPGTRLTVL.

This clone was recorded once. This chain uses TRBV18 with TRBJ2-7, with D possibly matching TRBD2 (6 bases). The CDR3 is 13 residues long. From germline, CDR1 is KGHSH and CDR2 LQKENI. V was trimmed by 1 base and J by 2 bases, leaving 6 bases between them. CDR3: CASSPLAAYEQYF. CDR3 in DNA: TGTGCCAGCTCACCACTAGCGGCCTACGAGCAGTACTTC.

This clone was detected only a few times. This chain uses TRBV19 with TRBJ1-2, with D perhaps matching TRBD1 (5 bases). V lost 3 bases and J lost 7, with 12 bases in between. There are 13 residues in the CDR3. Germline CDR1 LNHDA, CDR2 SQIVND (reference sequence). The CDR3 is CASSISGYRGYTF. In DNA form, the CDR3 reads TGTGCCAGTAGTATTTCAGGGTACCGTGGCTACACCTTC. Full variable domain (rest looked up from reference TRBV19 and TRBJ1-2): DGGITQSPKYLFRKEGQNVTLSCEQNLNHDAMYWYRQDPGQGLRLIYYSQIVNDFQKGDIAEGYSVSREKKESFPLTVTSAQKNPTAFYLCASSISGYRGYTFGSGTRLTVV.

The CDR3 loop is CASSTAGAETQYF. DNA of the CDR3: TGTGCCAGCAGCACCGCAGGGGCGGAGACCCAGTACTTC. This chain connects TRBV6-6 to TRBJ2-5, with TRBD1 as a possible D gene (6 bases). Germline CDR1 is MNHNY and CDR2 is SVGAGI (reference sequence). With 6 bases removed from V and 5 bases from J, the gap between germline ends came to 13 bases. The CDR3 totals 13 residues.

The V and J genes are TRBV30 and TRBJ2-3; no reliable D call. The CDR3 is made up of 13 amino acids. Germline V lookup: CDR1 GTSNPN, CDR2 SVGIG (reference sequence). Trimming took off 2 bases at V and 0 bases at J, with 6 bases between the two ends. CDR3 amino acids: CAWSPGSTDTQYF. For the CDR3, the DNA is TGTGCCTGGAGTCCGGGTAGCACAGATACGCAGTATTTT.

The V and J genes are TRBV7-9 and TRBJ2-7; D is unclear. The germline V gene has CDR1 SEHNR and CDR2 FQNEAQ (reference sequence). CDR3 length: 12 residues. Trimming took 2 bases from V and 3 from J, leaving 5 bases between them. The CDR3 nucleotides are TGTGCCAGCAGCTTAATCGGCTACGAGCAGTACTTC. Translating gives CASSLIGYEQYF.

The chain employs TRBV2 and TRBJ2-1; TRBD1 aligns across 7 bases. The CDR3 is made up of 15 amino acids. Germline V gene data show CDR1 as SNHLY and CDR2 as FYNNEI. V lost 11 bases, J lost 2 bases, and 12 bases stayed unmatched. The CDR3 loop is CAPTSSQGTYNEQFF. As DNA, the CDR3 is TGTGCCCCCACCAGTTCACAGGGGACCTACAATGAGCAGTTCTTC.

This chain links TRBV11-2 with TRBJ1-2; the D gene is possibly TRBD1 (6 bases). The CDR3 runs to 12 residues. Trimming removed 3 bases at V and 6 bases at J, with 8 bases between. Germline V gives CDR1 SGHAT, CDR2 FQNNGV. As DNA, the CDR3 is TGTGCCAGCAGCTTCACAGGGCATGGCTACACCTTC. Protein product: CASSFTGHGYTF.

This clone is a singleton in its sample. The chain combines TRBV2 with TRBJ2-5, with D tentatively TRBD2 (6 bases). The CDR3 totals 13 residues. Germline V CDR1 and CDR2: SNHLY, FYNNEI. V lost 8 bases to trimming and J lost 5 bases, with 15 bases between them. The CDR3 protein is CASGRQGGETQYF. CDR3 in DNA: TGTGCCAGCGGGAGGCAGGGTGGGGAGACCCAGTACTTC.

This clone was picked up a small number of times. This sequence joins TRBV27 and TRBJ2-7, with D uncertain. Germline loops: CDR1 MNHEY, CDR2 SMNVEV (reference sequence). Trimming cost V 7 bases and J 3 bases, with 13 bases left between them. The CDR3 length is 13 residues. CDR3 loop: CASKDVKFYEQYF. The CDR3 bases are TGTGCCAGCAAGGACGTAAAGTTCTACGAGCAGTACTTC.

The chain employs TRBV6-5 and TRBJ2-2; D is possibly TRBD2 (5 bases). V shed 8 bases and J shed 1 base, with 8 bases lying between them. The CDR3 extends over 13 amino acids. Per germline, CDR1 MNHEY and CDR2 SVGAGI. CDR3 amino acids: CASLSENTGELFF. CDR3 bases: TGTGCCAGCCTTAGCGAGAACACCGGGGAGCTGTTTTTT.